The 4 T cell receptor beta chains below were found in one sample sequenced in a study of lymphopenia after photon versus proton radiotherapy. Generated by immunoSEQ multiplex PCR, the TCRdb table keeps only in-frame clones and is missing some. The data contain over 20,000 clones, roughly four fifths of them singletons. The specimen was peripheral blood, collected from a patient treated with photon-based radiotherapy. The source of these receptors is a woman aged 45-60 years with pancreatic cancer.

For the CDR3, the DNA is TGTGCCAGTAGTCTGGGGGAGAACACTGAAGCTTTCTTT. It codes for CASSLGENTEAFF. The chain recombines TRBV19 with TRBJ1-1; D may be TRBD1 (5 bases). V lost 5 bases to trimming and J lost 1 base, with 8 bases between them. The CDR3 has 13 residues. The germline CDR1 and CDR2 sequences are LNHDA and SQIVND (reference sequence).

This chain uses TRBV6-5 with TRBJ2-4; 7 bases align to TRBD2. J gave up 6 bases and V 10 bases, and 9 bases lay outside the gene matches. The V gene's germline CDR1 is MNHEY and CDR2 SVGAGI. The CDR3 runs to 13 residues. The CDR3 nucleotides are TGTGCCACCCGGGGGGAGAACCCAAACATTCAGTACTTC. It is translated as CATRGENPNIQYF.

V gene TRBV7-9 combines with J gene TRBJ1-1, with TRBD1 as a possible D gene (5 bases). Trimming left V 4 bases short and J 0 bases short, with 15 bases between. Germline CDR1 SEHNR, CDR2 FQNEAQ (reference sequence). This CDR3 is built from 16 residues. CDR3 in amino acids: CASSSGGDDLNTEAFF. CDR3 DNA: TGTGCCAGCAGCTCAGGAGGGGACGATTTGAACACTGAAGCTTTCTTT.

The rearrangement uses TRBV7-2 and TRBJ2-2; D uncertain. Germline loops: CDR1 SGHTA, CDR2 FQGNSA. The CDR3 consists of 15 residues. Deletions cut 5 bases from V and 3 bases from J, with 13 bases between. The CDR3 DNA reads as TGTGCCAGCAGCCGCGACCGGACCGACACCGGGGAGCTGTTTTTT. Translation gives CASSRDRTDTGELFF. Complete variable domain (other parts from reference TRBV7-2 and TRBJ2-2): GAGVSQSPSNKVTEKGKDVELRCDPISGHTALYWYRQSLGQGLEFLIYFQGNSAPDKSGLPSDRFSAERTGGSVSTLTIQRTQQEDSAVYLCASSRDRTDTGELFFGEGSRLTVL.